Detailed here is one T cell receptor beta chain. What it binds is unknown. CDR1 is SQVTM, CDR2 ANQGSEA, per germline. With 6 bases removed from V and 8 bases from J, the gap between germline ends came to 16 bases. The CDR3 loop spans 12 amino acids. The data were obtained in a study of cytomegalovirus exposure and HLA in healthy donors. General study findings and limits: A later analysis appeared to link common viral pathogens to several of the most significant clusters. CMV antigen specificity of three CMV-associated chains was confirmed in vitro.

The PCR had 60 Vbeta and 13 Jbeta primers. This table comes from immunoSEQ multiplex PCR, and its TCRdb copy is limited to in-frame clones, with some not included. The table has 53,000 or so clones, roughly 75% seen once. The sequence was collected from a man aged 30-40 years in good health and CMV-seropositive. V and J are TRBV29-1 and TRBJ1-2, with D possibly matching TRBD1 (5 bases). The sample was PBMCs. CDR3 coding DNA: TGCAGCGTAGCGGGGCCCGCCCGGGGCTACACCTTC. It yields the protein CSVAGPARGYTF.